The 9 T cell receptor beta chains in this list originate from one sample, sequenced in a study of T cells in Graves' hyperthyroidism and ophthalmopathy. Researchers took RNA transcripts and amplified the TCR beta CDR3 regions from them. HTBI primers were the set used in a first-round RT-PCR of the TCR CDR3. Each CDR3 protein gets one entry after TCRdb re-called the multiplex PCR reads with MiXCR. This repertoire shows about 600,000 distinct CDR3 sequences, approximately 15% found once; its top ten account for less than 9%. Sequenced sample: blood. The receptors derive from a woman aged 18-29 years with Graves' ophthalmopathy.

There are many counts of this clonotype. The CDR3 coding sequence is TGTGCCAGTAGTATCGGCGGGAGGGCCTCCTGGGAAGAGACCCAGTACTTC. It yields the protein CASSIGGRASWEETQYF. The V and J genes are TRBV19 and TRBJ2-5, with TRBD2 identical over 9 bases. Per the germline V gene, CDR1 is LNHDA and CDR2 is SQIVND (reference sequence). After removal of 3 bases from V and 3 bases from J, the junction contained 11 bases not matched to a gene. The CDR3 runs to 17 residues.

This clonotype was seen only a few times. This chain connects TRBV5-4 to TRBJ1-2; TRBD1 might be the D (6 bases). This CDR3 region has 14 residues. Germline V gene data show CDR1 as SGHNT and CDR2 as YYREEE (reference sequence). V was cut by 4 bases and J by 2 bases, with 12 bases left in between. The CDR3 sequence is CASSPRGANYGYTF. For the CDR3, the DNA is TGTGCCAGCAGCCCAAGGGGGGCAAACTATGGCTACACCTTC. The whole variable domain, remainder taken from reference TRBV5-4 and TRBJ1-2, is ETGVTQSPTHLIKTRGQQVTLRCSSQSGHNTVSWYQQALGQGPQFIFQYYREEENGRGNFPPRFSGLQFPNYSSELNVNALELDDSALYLCASSPRGANYGYTFGSGTRLTVV.

This clonotype was picked up many times. The V call is TRBV6-2 or TRBV6-3, the J call TRBJ1-2; D remains unclear. Per germline, CDR1 MNHEY and CDR2 SVGEGT. The CDR3 totals 17 residues. The V end lost 2 bases, the J end lost 0 bases, and 16 bases lay between the germline ends. The CDR3 reads CASSYLPSAGTNYGYTF. For the CDR3, the DNA is TGTGCCAGCAGTTACCTCCCGAGTGCGGGAACTAACTATGGCTACACCTTC.

The chain is built from TRBV6-2 or TRBV6-3 and TRBJ1-2; D is uncertain. The germline gives CDR1 MNHEY, CDR2 SVGEGT. Trimming cost V 2 bases and J 1 base, with 8 bases left between them. The CDR3 is 14 residues long. The CDR3 reads CASSYPGGNYGYTF. CDR3 nucleotide sequence: TGTGCCAGCAGTTACCCCGGAGGTAACTATGGCTACACCTTC.

This clonotype has at least ten counts. This chain connects TRBV11-2 to TRBJ2-1, with TRBD2 matching over 8 bases. V dropped 3 bases and J dropped 6; count of bases not matched to a gene: 10. Germline V gene data show CDR1 as SGHAT and CDR2 as FQNNGV. This CDR3 is 16 amino acids long. CDR3 sequence (DNA): TGTGCCAGCAGCTTTCAGGGCCTCGGGACTAGCAATGAGCAGTTCTTC. Protein: CASSFQGLGTSNEQFF.

This clonotype showed up just a few times. V gene TRBV5-1 combines with J gene TRBJ2-3, with D hard to call. Germline V CDR1 and CDR2: SGHRS, YFSETQ. V dropped 3 bases and J dropped 1 base, with 9 bases sitting between them. The CDR3 covers 14 residues. The CDR3 DNA sequence: TGCGCCAGCAGCTCTAATGGCGGCACAGATACGCAGTATTTT. This codes for CASSSNGGTDTQYF.

Ten or more counts support this clonotype. The genes are TRBV29-1 and TRBJ2-2; 11 nucleotides line up with TRBD2. Germline CDR1 SQVTM, CDR2 ANQGSEA. This CDR3 region has 17 residues. J gave up 0 bases and V 6 bases, and 9 bases lay outside the gene matches. The CDR3 here is CSVKGTSGASNTGELFF. The CDR3, as DNA: TGCAGCGTCAAGGGGACTAGCGGAGCATCGAACACCGGGGAGCTGTTTTTT.

This clonotype was counted at least ten times. V and J are TRBV10-3 and TRBJ1-2; 11 nucleotides agree with TRBD1. Germline values: CDR1 ENHRY, CDR2 SYGVKD. V lost 6 bases to trimming and J lost 5 bases; unmatched junction nucleotides: 5. This CDR3 contains 14 residues. The CDR3 sequence: CAISHGQGAYGYTF. CDR3 bases: TGTGCCATCAGCCACGGACAGGGGGCTTATGGCTACACCTTC.

This clonotype has a count of ten or more. The V gene is TRBV6-1, the J gene TRBJ2-3; 10 nucleotides match TRBD2. V dropped 8 bases and J dropped 4; count of bases not matched to a gene: 18. Germline lookup yields CDR1 MNHNS and CDR2 SASEGT. This CDR3 is built from 18 residues. CDR3 sequence: CASRKPSSGRAQADTQYF. CDR3 DNA sequence: TGTGCCAGCCGAAAACCCTCCAGCGGGAGGGCCCAGGCAGATACGCAGTATTTT.